Listed below are T cell receptor beta chains from one sample, sequenced in a study of T cell responses to AZD1222 COVID-19 vaccine. Sequencing used immunoSEQ multiplex PCR; TCRdb keeps in-frame clones, though not all of them. Of 100,000 to 150,000 clones listed, over 75% were seen once; the top ten hold 0.95% to 1.5%. The sequenced sample was peripheral blood, obtained on day 0 of AZD1222 vaccination. Every receptor here comes from an adult in good health. CDR3s include the opening cysteine and the closing phenylalanine or tryptophan. Fields, in order: D gene, V gene, J gene, CDR3 length, clone size, CDR3 protein, CDR3 DNA. D genes are given only for firm matches. The size entry is marked missing in some rows and otherwise reads once, few, many or a size class.

TRBD2	TRBV7-9	TRBJ2-7	11	NA	CASSPGGEQYF	TGTGCCAGCAGCCCGGGGGGCGAGCAGTACTTC
NA	TRBV7-9	TRBJ1-3	14	NA	CASSLSGAGNTIYF	TGTGCCAGCAGCTTATCAGGGGCTGGAAACACCATATATTTT
NA	TRBV18	TRBJ1-5	15	few	CASSPKPVDIQPQHF	TGTGCCAGCTCACCTAAACCTGTAGATATTCAGCCCCAGCATTTT
NA	TRBV29-1	TRBJ2-5	13	NA	CSATLGLQETQYF	TGCAGCGCCACCCTAGGACTACAAGAGACCCAGTACTTC
NA	TRBV7-9	TRBJ2-3	16	once	CASSSLLGVSTDTQYF	TGTGCCAGCAGCTCTCTTCTCGGGGTGAGCACAGATACGCAGTATTTT
NA	TRBV7-8	TRBJ1-2	13	NA	CASSFGSNYGYTF	TGTGCCAGCAGCTTTGGCAGCAACTATGGCTACACCTTC
NA	TRBV7-9	TRBJ2-7	13	NA	CASSRGGVYEQYF	TGTGCCAGCAGCAGAGGGGGGGTCTACGAGCAGTACTTC
NA	TRBV29-1	TRBJ1-1	13	NA	CSAVPRLDTEAFF	TGCAGCGCCGTCCCGCGGCTGGACACTGAAGCTTTCTTT
NA	TRBV9	TRBJ1-6	14	NA	CASSSRLDSGALHF	TGTGCCAGCAGCTCCCGCCTTGACAGCGGGGCCCTCCACTTT
TRBD1	TRBV6-1	TRBJ2-7	15	NA	CASSDRDRGLYEQYF	TGTGCCAGCAGTGACCGGGACAGGGGCCTTTACGAGCAGTACTTC
NA	TRBV27	TRBJ2-7	14	NA	CASSALTGSYEQYF	TGTGCCAGCAGTGCCCTGACAGGCTCCTACGAGCAGTACTTC
NA	TRBV5-1	TRBJ2-7	12	NA	CASSRMGYEQYF	TGCGCCAGCAGCCGAATGGGGTACGAGCAGTACTTC
NA	TRBV6-1	TRBJ1-1	15	NA	CASSERFGGEAEAFF	TGTGCCAGCAGTGAAAGGTTCGGGGGGGAGGCTGAAGCTTTCTTT
NA	TRBV7-9	TRBJ2-2	13	NA	CASSAGTLKGLFF	TGTGCCAGCAGCGCCGGGACATTGAAAGGGCTGTTTTTT
TRBD2	TRBV7-9	TRBJ2-7	15	NA	CASSSERGSSYEQYF	TGTGCCAGCAGCTCAGAGCGGGGATCCTCCTACGAGCAGTACTTC
TRBD2	TRBV2	TRBJ2-1	14	NA	CASSASGGYNEQFF	TGTGCCAGCAGCGCTAGCGGGGGGTACAATGAGCAGTTCTTC
NA	TRBV27	TRBJ1-1	11	once	CASILQNEAFF	TGTGCCAGCATCCTGCAGAATGAAGCTTTCTTT
NA	TRBV6-5	TRBJ1-1	15	NA	CASTPPGRLNTEAFF	TGTGCCAGCACCCCCCCAGGCAGGCTGAACACTGAAGCTTTCTTT
NA	TRBV24-1	TRBJ2-2	14	few	CATSAHKGIGELFF	TGTGCCACCAGTGCCCACAAGGGAATCGGGGAGCTGTTTTTT
NA	TRBV12-3/TRBV12-4	TRBJ1-3	13	NA	CASTSFSGNTIYF	TGTGCCAGCACTAGTTTTTCTGGAAACACCATATATTTT
NA	TRBV29-1	TRBJ2-3	14	NA	CSVAQDSFTDTQYF	TGCAGCGTCGCTCAGGACAGCTTCACAGATACGCAGTATTTT
NA	TRBV5-6	TRBJ2-2	15	NA	CASSPRPGGAGELFF	TGTGCCAGCAGCCCGAGGCCAGGGGGGGCCGGGGAGCTGTTTTTT
NA	TRBV12-3/TRBV12-4	TRBJ2-2	13	few	CASSLGYTGELFF	TGTGCCAGCAGTCTAGGATACACCGGGGAGCTGTTTTTT
NA	TRBV6-2/TRBV6-3	TRBJ2-5	14	NA	CASSYSSGKETQYF	TGTGCCAGCAGTTACTCATCCGGAAAAGAGACCCAGTACTTC
TRBD2	TRBV7-8	TRBJ2-5	17	NA	CASSSPLVGGARETQYF	TGTGCCAGCAGCTCTCCTCTGGTCGGGGGGGCCCGGGAGACCCAGTACTTC
TRBD1	TRBV6-5	TRBJ2-7	13	NA	CASQTGVGYEQYF	TGTGCCAGTCAAACAGGGGTCGGCTACGAGCAGTACTTC
TRBD1	TRBV2	TRBJ1-2	13	once	CASRLQGTWGYTF	TGTGCCAGCAGATTACAGGGGACGTGGGGCTACACCTTC
NA	TRBV21-1	TRBJ2-7	15	NA	CASSKALGGELEQYF	TGTGCCAGCAGCAAAGCCCTGGGAGGGGAACTTGAGCAGTACTTC
TRBD1	TRBV5-5	TRBJ1-1	16	NA	CASSATGGAGNTEAFF	TGTGCCAGCAGCGCCACAGGGGGCGCCGGGAACACTGAAGCTTTCTTT
TRBD2	TRBV10-3	TRBJ2-7	17	NA	CAISEWGRGGPSYEQYF	TGTGCCATCAGTGAGTGGGGGCGGGGGGGCCCTTCCTACGAGCAGTACTTC
NA	TRBV28	TRBJ1-1	13	NA	CASSYRRYTEAFF	TGTGCCAGCAGTTATAGGCGGTACACTGAAGCTTTCTTT
NA	TRBV4-1	TRBJ1-4	14	once	CASSPQGGNEKLFF	TGCGCCAGCAGCCCTCAGGGTGGCAATGAAAAACTGTTTTTT
NA	TRBV6-5	TRBJ2-1	15	NA	CASRLLASSYNEQFF	TGTGCCAGCAGACTTTTAGCGAGCTCCTACAATGAGCAGTTCTTC
NA	TRBV12-5	TRBJ2-7	14	few	CASGLGPEVFKQYF	TGTGCTAGTGGTTTGGGGCCCGAGGTTTTTAAGCAGTACTTC
TRBD2	TRBV4-2	TRBJ2-1	15	NA	CASNTVAGGYNEQFF	TGTGCCAGCAACACGGTAGCGGGGGGGTACAATGAGCAGTTCTTC
NA	TRBV3-1/TRBV3-2	TRBJ1-4	16	once	CASSQGVGSTNEKLFF	TGTGCCAGCAGCCAAGGCGTGGGCTCAACTAATGAAAAACTGTTTTTT
NA	TRBV7-9	TRBJ2-3	19	NA	CASSFNRWNGTTSTDTQYF	TGTGCCAGCAGCTTTAACCGATGGAACGGGACCACGAGCACAGATACGCAGTATTTT
NA	TRBV7-8	TRBJ2-7	14	NA	CASSTDLSGYEQYF	TGTGCCAGCAGTACGGATTTATCCGGCTACGAGCAGTACTTC
NA	TRBV21-1	TRBJ1-2	19	NA	CASSKGGSKDRDRGYGYTF	TGTGCCAGCAGCAAAGGGGGATCTAAGGACCGGGACAGGGGTTATGGCTACACCTTC
TRBD1	TRBV4-1	TRBJ1-2	16	NA	CASSQEVDRGGYGYTF	TGCGCCAGCAGCCAAGAGGTGGACAGGGGCGGCTATGGCTACACCTTC
NA	TRBV5-6	TRBJ1-2	13	NA	CASSLGGNYGYTF	TGTGCCAGCAGCTTGGGCGGAAACTATGGCTACACCTTC
NA	TRBV6-9	TRBJ2-1	16	few	CASSYSQPRPGNEQFF	TGTGCCAGCAGTTATTCGCAACCCCGACCCGGCAATGAGCAGTTCTTC
NA	TRBV29-1	TRBJ1-2	15	NA	CSVRPRQAYDYGYTF	TGCAGCGTCCGCCCGAGACAGGCTTACGATTATGGCTACACCTTC
TRBD2	TRBV5-1	TRBJ2-7	12	NA	CASSPGGYEQYF	TGCGCCAGCAGCCCGGGGGGCTACGAGCAGTACTTC
TRBD2	TRBV7-2	TRBJ2-1	14	NA	CASSLSGGFNEQFF	TGTGCCAGCAGCTTAAGCGGGGGCTTCAATGAGCAGTTCTTC
TRBD1	TRBV5-1	TRBJ1-3	16	NA	CASRPSPGGPGNTIYF	TGCGCCAGCAGGCCTTCGCCAGGGGGTCCCGGAAACACCATATATTTT
TRBD1	TRBV5-1	TRBJ2-7	13	NA	CASRGQGFYEQYF	TGCGCCAGCAGGGGACAGGGGTTTTACGAGCAGTACTTC
NA	TRBV12-3/TRBV12-4	TRBJ1-5	13	NA	CASSPGEGQPQHF	TGTGCCAGCAGTCCCGGGGAGGGACAGCCCCAGCATTTT
NA	TRBV5-1	TRBJ1-5	13	NA	CASSTDVNQPQHF	TGCGCCAGCAGCACCGACGTCAATCAGCCCCAGCATTTT
NA	TRBV19	TRBJ2-5	15	NA	CASSREGASGETQYF	TGTGCCAGTAGTCGGGAGGGGGCATCCGGGGAGACCCAGTACTTC
NA	TRBV7-9	TRBJ1-1	15	NA	CASSLVEGGITEAFF	TGTGCCAGCAGCTTAGTTGAGGGTGGTATCACTGAAGCTTTCTTT
TRBD2	TRBV5-1	TRBJ2-5	15	NA	CASNSGGPVGETQYF	TGCGCCAGCAATAGCGGGGGGCCGGTGGGAGAGACCCAGTACTTC
NA	TRBV5-1	TRBJ2-3	15	NA	CASSLNGPQQDTQYF	TGCGCCAGCAGCTTAAATGGACCCCAGCAGGATACGCAGTATTTT
NA	TRBV10-3	TRBJ2-5	15	NA	CAISEPLDGQETQYF	TGTGCCATCAGTGAGCCTTTGGACGGACAAGAGACCCAGTACTTC